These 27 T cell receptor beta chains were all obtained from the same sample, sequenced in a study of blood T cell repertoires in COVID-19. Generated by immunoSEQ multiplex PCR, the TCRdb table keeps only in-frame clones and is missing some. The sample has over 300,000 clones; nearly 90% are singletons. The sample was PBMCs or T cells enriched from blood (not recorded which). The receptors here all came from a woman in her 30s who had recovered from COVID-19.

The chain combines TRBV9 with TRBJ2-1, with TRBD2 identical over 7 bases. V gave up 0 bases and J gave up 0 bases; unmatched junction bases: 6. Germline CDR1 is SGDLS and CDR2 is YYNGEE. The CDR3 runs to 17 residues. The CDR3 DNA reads TGTGCCAGCAGCGTAGCTGGGGGGGTGACCTCCTACAATGAGCAGTTCTTC. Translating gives CASSVAGGVTSYNEQFF.

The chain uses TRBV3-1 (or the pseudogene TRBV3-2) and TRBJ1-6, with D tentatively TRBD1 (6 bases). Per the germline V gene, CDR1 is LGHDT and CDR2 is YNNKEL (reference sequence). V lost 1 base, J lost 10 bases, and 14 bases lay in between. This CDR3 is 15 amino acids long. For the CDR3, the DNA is TGTGCCAGCAGCCAAGTGGGGGGGGCCCGGTCACCCCTCCACTTT. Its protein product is CASSQVGGARSPLHF.

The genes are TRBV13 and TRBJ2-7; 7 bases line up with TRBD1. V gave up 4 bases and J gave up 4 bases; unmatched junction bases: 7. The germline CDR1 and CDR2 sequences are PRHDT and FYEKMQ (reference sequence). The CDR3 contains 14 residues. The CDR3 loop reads CASSSTGIAYEQYF. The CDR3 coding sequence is TGTGCCAGCAGCTCGACAGGGATTGCGTACGAGCAGTACTTC. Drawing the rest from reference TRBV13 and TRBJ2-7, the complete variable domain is AAGVIQSPRHLIKEKRETATLKCYPIPRHDTVYWYQQGPGQDPQFLISFYEKMQSDKGSIPDRFSAQQFSDYHSELNMSSLELGDSALYFCASSSTGIAYEQYFGPGTRLTVT.

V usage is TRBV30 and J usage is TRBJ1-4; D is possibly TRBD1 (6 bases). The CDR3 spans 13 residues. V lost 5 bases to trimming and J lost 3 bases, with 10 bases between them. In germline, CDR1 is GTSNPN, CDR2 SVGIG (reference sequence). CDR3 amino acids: CAWETGANEKLFF. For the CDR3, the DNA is TGTGCCTGGGAGACAGGCGCTAATGAAAAACTGTTTTTT.

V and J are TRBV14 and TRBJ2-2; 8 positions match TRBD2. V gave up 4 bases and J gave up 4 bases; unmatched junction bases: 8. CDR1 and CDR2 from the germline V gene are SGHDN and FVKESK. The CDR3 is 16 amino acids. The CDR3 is CASSPRVAGFTGELFF. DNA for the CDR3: TGTGCCAGCAGCCCCCGAGTAGCGGGGTTCACCGGGGAGCTGTTTTTT.

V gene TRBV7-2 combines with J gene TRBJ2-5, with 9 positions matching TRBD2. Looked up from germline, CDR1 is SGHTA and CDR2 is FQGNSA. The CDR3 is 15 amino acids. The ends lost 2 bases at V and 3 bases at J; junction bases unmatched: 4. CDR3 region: CASSLNAGGKETQYF. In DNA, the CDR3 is TGTGCCAGCAGCTTAAACGCGGGAGGGAAAGAGACCCAGTACTTC.

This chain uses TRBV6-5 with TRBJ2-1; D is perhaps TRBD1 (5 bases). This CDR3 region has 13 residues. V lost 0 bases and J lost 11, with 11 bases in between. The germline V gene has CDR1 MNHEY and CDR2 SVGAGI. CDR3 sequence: CASSYSELGQQFF. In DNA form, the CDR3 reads TGTGCCAGCAGTTACTCGGAATTGGGGCAGCAGTTCTTC.

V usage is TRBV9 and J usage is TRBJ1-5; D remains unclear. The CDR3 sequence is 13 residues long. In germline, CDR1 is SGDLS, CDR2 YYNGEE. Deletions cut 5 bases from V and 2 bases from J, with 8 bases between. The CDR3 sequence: CASSRAGNQPQHF. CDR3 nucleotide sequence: TGTGCCAGCAGTCGAGCCGGCAATCAGCCCCAGCATTTT.

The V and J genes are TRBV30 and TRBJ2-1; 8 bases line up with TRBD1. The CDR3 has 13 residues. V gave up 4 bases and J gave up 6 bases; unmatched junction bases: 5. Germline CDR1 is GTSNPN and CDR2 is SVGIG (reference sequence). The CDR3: CAWNSDRGNEQFF. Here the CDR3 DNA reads TGTGCCTGGAACTCCGACAGGGGCAATGAGCAGTTCTTC.

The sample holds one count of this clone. CDR3 coding DNA: TGTGCCAGCAGTTCCCAGACAAGTCGCTATGGCTACACCTTC. It encodes CASSSQTSRYGYTF. The genes are TRBV27 and TRBJ1-2; D is unclear. The length of the CDR3 is 14 residues. V lost 4 bases to trimming and J lost 4 bases, with 13 bases between them. Germline V gene data show CDR1 as MNHEY and CDR2 as SMNVEV (reference sequence).

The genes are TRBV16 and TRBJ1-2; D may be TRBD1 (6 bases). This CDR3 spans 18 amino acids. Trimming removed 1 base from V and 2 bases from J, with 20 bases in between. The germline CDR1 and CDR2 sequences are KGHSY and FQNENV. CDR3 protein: CASSQFDFPFTGNYGYTF. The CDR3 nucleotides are TGTGCCAGCAGCCAATTTGACTTCCCTTTTACAGGGAACTATGGCTACACCTTC.

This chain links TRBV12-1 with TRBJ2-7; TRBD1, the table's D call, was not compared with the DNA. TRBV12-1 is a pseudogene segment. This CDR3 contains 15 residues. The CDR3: CASSQPLTGSYEQYF. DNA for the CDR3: TGTGCCAGCAGCCAACCCCTGACAGGCTCCTACGAGCAGTACTTC.

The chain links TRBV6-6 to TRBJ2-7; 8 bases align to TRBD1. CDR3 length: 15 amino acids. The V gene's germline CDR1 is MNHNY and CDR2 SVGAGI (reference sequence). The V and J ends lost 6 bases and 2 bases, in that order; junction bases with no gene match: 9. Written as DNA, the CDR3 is TGTGCCAGCAGCCTAACCCTGGGACAGGCCTACGAGCAGTACTTC. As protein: CASSLTLGQAYEQYF.

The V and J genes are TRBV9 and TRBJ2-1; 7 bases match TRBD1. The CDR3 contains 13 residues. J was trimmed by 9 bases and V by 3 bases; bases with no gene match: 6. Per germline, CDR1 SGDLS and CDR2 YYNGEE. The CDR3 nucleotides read TGTGCCAGCAGCGGAATAAACAGGGGTGAGCAGTTCTTC. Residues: CASSGINRGEQFF.

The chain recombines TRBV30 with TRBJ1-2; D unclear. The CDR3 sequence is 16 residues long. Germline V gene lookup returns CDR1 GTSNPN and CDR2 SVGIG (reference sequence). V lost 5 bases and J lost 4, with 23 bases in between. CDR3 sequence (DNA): TGTGCCTGGGACCGAGGATTACACGGTAATGGCTATGGCTACACCTTC. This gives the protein CAWDRGLHGNGYGYTF.

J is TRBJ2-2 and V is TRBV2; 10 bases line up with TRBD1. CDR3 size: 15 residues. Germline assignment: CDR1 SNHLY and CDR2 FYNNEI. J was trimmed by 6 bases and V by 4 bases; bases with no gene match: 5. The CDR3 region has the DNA TGTGCCAGCAGTGCGGACAGGGGGTTTTCCGGGGAGCTGTTTTTT. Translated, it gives CASSADRGFSGELFF.

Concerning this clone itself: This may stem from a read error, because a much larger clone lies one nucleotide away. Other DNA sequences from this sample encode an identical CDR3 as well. The DNA of the CDR3 is TGTGCCAGCCGCGTCGGGGGGCGCGGGGGAGGCAATGAGCAGTTCTTC. It is translated as CASRVGGRGGGNEQFF. The V gene is TRBV9, the J gene TRBJ2-1; D perhaps matches TRBD2 (7 bases). Germline-derived CDR1 and CDR2 are SGDLS and YYNGEE. The CDR3 length is 16 residues.

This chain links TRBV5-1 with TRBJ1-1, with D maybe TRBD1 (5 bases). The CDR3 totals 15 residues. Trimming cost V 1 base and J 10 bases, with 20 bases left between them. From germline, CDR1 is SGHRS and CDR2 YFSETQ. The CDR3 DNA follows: TGCGCCAGCAGCTTGCGAGGACAAGCTGGATTGGGAGCTTTCTTT. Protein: CASSLRGQAGLGAFF.

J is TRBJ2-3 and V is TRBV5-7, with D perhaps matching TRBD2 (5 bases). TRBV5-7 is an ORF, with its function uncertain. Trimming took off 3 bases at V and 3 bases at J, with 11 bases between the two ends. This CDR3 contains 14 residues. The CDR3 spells CASSSRSGTDTQYF. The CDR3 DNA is TGTGCCAGCAGCTCGAGGTCGGGGACAGATACGCAGTATTTT.

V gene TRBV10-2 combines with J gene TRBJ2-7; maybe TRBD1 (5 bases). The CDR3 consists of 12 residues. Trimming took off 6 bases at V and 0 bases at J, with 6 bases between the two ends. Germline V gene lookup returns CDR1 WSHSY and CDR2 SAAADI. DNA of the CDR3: TGCGCCAGCAGGGACAACTCCTACGAGCAGTACTTC. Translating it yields CASRDNSYEQYF.

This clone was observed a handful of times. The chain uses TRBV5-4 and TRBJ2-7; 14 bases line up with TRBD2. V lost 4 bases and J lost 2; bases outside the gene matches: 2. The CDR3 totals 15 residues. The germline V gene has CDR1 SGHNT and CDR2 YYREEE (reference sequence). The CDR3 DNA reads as TGTGCCAGCAGCCAGGGACTAGCGGGGGCCTACGAGCAGTACTTC. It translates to CASSQGLAGAYEQYF.

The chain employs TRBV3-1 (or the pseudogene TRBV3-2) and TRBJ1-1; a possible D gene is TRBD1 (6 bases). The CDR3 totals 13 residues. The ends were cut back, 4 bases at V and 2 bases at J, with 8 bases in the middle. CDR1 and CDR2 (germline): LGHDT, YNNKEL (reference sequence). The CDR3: CASSRTENTEAFF. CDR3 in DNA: TGTGCCAGCAGCCGGACAGAAAACACTGAAGCTTTCTTT.

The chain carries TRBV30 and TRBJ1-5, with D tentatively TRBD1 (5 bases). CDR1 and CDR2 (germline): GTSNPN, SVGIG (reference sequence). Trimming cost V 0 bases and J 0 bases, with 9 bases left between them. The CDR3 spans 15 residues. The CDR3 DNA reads TGTGCCTGGAGTGTAAGACAGTATAGCAATCAGCCCCAGCATTTT. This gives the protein CAWSVRQYSNQPQHF.

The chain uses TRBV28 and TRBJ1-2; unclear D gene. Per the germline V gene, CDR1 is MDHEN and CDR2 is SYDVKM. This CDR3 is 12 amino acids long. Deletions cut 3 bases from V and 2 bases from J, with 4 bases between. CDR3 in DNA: TGTGCCAGCAGTTTGGAGAACTATGGCTACACCTTC. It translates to CASSLENYGYTF.

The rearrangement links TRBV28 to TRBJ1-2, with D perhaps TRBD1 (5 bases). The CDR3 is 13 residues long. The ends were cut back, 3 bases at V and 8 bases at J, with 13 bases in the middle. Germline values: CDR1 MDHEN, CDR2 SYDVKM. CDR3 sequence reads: CASSFTQGAGYTF. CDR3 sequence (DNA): TGTGCCAGCAGTTTTACCCAGGGTGCGGGCTACACCTTC.

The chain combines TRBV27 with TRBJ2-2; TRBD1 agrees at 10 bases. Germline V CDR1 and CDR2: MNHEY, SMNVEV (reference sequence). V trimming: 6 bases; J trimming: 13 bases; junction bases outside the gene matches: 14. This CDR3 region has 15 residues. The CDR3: CASSPGQGNMRVLFF. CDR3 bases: TGTGCCAGCAGCCCGGGACAGGGGAACATGCGGGTGCTGTTTTTT.

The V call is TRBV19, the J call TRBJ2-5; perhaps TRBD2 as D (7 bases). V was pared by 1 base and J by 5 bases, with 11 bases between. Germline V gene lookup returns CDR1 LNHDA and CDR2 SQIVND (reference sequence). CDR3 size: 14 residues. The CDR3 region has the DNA TGTGCCAGTAGTATAGCGGGGGGCAAGGAGACCCAGTACTTC. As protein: CASSIAGGKETQYF.